These T cell receptor beta chains were read from a single sample in a study of T cells in localized non-small cell lung cancer. The repertoire was sequenced with immunoSEQ multiplex PCR; TCRdb's copy has only in-frame clones and lacks some. In the table there are 4,000 to 6,000 clones, 55% of which are singletons. The specimen comprised lymph node tissue, sampled before any cancer treatment. The receptor source for this set is a male donor older than 55 with stage I squamous cell lung carcinoma. Both conserved end residues are part of each CDR3. Each record gives: V gene, clone size, J gene, CDR3 length, D gene, CDR3 DNA, CDR3 protein. A D gene is named only where the DNA matches it firmly. Not every row has a clone size; where given, it reads once, few, many or a size class.

TRBV19	NA	TRBJ2-7	14	TRBD1	TGTGCCAGTAGTTTCCGACAGGGGGCTGGCGAGCAGTACTTC	CASSFRQGAGEQYF
TRBV18	NA	TRBJ1-3	13	NA	TGTGCCAGCTCGTCGGAGGCGTGGAACACCATATATTTT	CASSSEAWNTIYF
TRBV10-3	NA	TRBJ2-5	13	NA	TGTGCCAGCCTGGGACGCCTCCAAGAGACCCAGTACTTC	CASLGRLQETQYF
TRBV30	NA	TRBJ1-5	13	NA	TGTGCCTGGAGTCGACAGGAGAATCAGCCCCAGCATTTT	CAWSRQENQPQHF
TRBV28	NA	TRBJ2-7	15	TRBD1	TGTGCCAGCAGTTCTTCCGGGACAGGGGTCCCCGAGCAGTACTTC	CASSSSGTGVPEQYF
TRBV6-8	few	TRBJ2-3	15	TRBD2	TGTGCCATCAGCACTGGACTAGCGGGAGCCGATACGCAGTATTTT	CAISTGLAGADTQYF
TRBV6-8	few	TRBJ2-7	14	NA	TGTGCCAGCAGACTAACCGGGGAAGTTGACGAGCAGTACTTC	CASRLTGEVDEQYF
TRBV9	NA	TRBJ2-5	12	NA	TGTGCCAGCAGTGTAGGTCAAGAGACCCAGTACTTC	CASSVGQETQYF
TRBV25-1	once	TRBJ1-1	15	NA	TGTGCCAGCAGCCTCGCCGGTGATTTTTCCACTGAAGCTTTCTTT	CASSLAGDFSTEAFF
TRBV14	NA	TRBJ1-1	13	NA	TGTGCCAGCAGCCAAACCCCTGACACTGAAGCTTTCTTT	CASSQTPDTEAFF
TRBV18	NA	TRBJ2-5	14	NA	TGTGCCAGCTCACCAAGCAGGAGTGGGGAGACCCAGTACTTC	CASSPSRSGETQYF
TRBV28	NA	TRBJ2-1	15	TRBD2	TGTGCCAGCAAAGACGGCGGGAGAGCCGGGAATGAGCAGTTCTTC	CASKDGGRAGNEQFF
TRBV5-1	NA	TRBJ1-1	14	NA	TGCGCCAGCAGCCGCTCGAGACAGAACACTGAAGCTTTCTTT	CASSRSRQNTEAFF
TRBV4-1	NA	TRBJ1-2	15	NA	TGCGCCAGCAGCCAAGATTATTTGCAGTCCTATGGCTACACCTTC	CASSQDYLQSYGYTF
TRBV18	NA	TRBJ1-1	15	NA	TGTGCCAGCTCACCACTTTCGGGGAGGAGGACTGAAGCTTTCTTT	CASSPLSGRRTEAFF
TRBV30	NA	TRBJ2-1	13	NA	TGTGCCTTCGCCGGGACACGGTTGAGTGAGCAGTTCTTC	CAFAGTRLSEQFF
TRBV10-2	NA	TRBJ1-1	14	TRBD1	TGCGCCAGCAGTACAGACAGGGATGGCACTGAAGCTTTCTTT	CASSTDRDGTEAFF
TRBV11-3	NA	TRBJ2-1	16	TRBD2	TGTGCCAGCAGCTTAGTGGCTAGCGGGACGGGCAATGAGCAGTTCTTC	CASSLVASGTGNEQFF
TRBV19	NA	TRBJ2-2	16	NA	TGTGCCAGTAGTATGTTCGCTAGCAGGAACACCGGGGAGCTGTTTTTT	CASSMFASRNTGELFF
TRBV13	few	TRBJ1-5	14	TRBD1	TGTGCCAGCAGTGGGACAGGGGGCGAACAGCCCCAGCATTTT	CASSGTGGEQPQHF
TRBV18	NA	TRBJ1-3	16	NA	TGTGCCAGCTCACCGTTAGACCTTAGCTCTGGAAACACCATATATTTT	CASSPLDLSSGNTIYF
TRBV30	NA	TRBJ1-5	14	TRBD1	TGTGCCTGGAGTAGACGACAGGGGGATCAGCCCCAGCATTTT	CAWSRRQGDQPQHF
TRBV18	NA	TRBJ2-7	15	NA	TGTGCCAGCTCACCTGACGGCAGGGCTCCCTACGAGCAGTACTTC	CASSPDGRAPYEQYF
TRBV11-3	medium-sized	TRBJ1-2	14	TRBD1	TGTGCCAGCAGCCTCATGACCCGGGACAGGGGGAGTACCTTC	CASSLMTRDRGSTF
TRBV30	NA	TRBJ1-4	14	TRBD1	TGTGCCTGGAGTGTACCAGGACAGGGGGAAAAACTGTTTTTT	CAWSVPGQGEKLFF
TRBV28	NA	TRBJ1-1	13	NA	TGTGCCAGCAGTTTGGGTGGGTCCACTGAAGCTTTCTTT	CASSLGGSTEAFF
TRBV28	NA	TRBJ1-3	16	NA	TGTGCCAGCAGTTTATACGCATCCCAGAGGGTATACACCATATATTTT	CASSLYASQRVYTIYF
TRBV25-1	once	TRBJ1-3	14	NA	TGTGCCAGCAGTACTTTGCAGAATGAAAACACCATATATTTT	CASSTLQNENTIYF
TRBV30	NA	TRBJ2-3	14	NA	TGTGCCTGGAGGGTTCTAGCGAGCACAGATACGCAGTATTTT	CAWRVLASTDTQYF
TRBV28	NA	TRBJ2-5	14	NA	TGTGCCAGCAGCATAGGACAGATGGTAGAGACCCAGTACTTC	CASSIGQMVETQYF
TRBV9	NA	TRBJ1-1	13	TRBD1	TGTGCCAGCAGTTCGGACAGGGACACTGAAGCTTTCTTT	CASSSDRDTEAFF
TRBV14	once	TRBJ2-3	14	NA	TGTGCCAGCAGTGCGGTCCCCCCCACAGATACGCAGTATTTT	CASSAVPPTDTQYF
TRBV18	NA	TRBJ1-2	13	NA	TGTGCCAGCTCACCATTAGTGGCTATTGGCTACACCTTC	CASSPLVAIGYTF
TRBV19	NA	TRBJ2-6	15	NA	TGTGCCAGTAGTCCCGCGATCCCTGGGGCCAACGTCCTGACTTTC	CASSPAIPGANVLTF
TRBV6-8	NA	TRBJ1-1	14	TRBD1	TGTGCCAGCAGCCCAGGACAGGCTAAGACTGAAGCTTTCTTT	CASSPGQAKTEAFF
TRBV9	few	TRBJ2-5	13	TRBD2	TGTGCCAGCAGTGGGAGGGAGGGTGAGACCCAGTACTTC	CASSGREGETQYF
TRBV27	NA	TRBJ2-2	15	NA	TGTGCCAGCAGTACCCGACGCGACTACACCGGGGAGCTGTTTTTT	CASSTRRDYTGELFF
TRBV5-1	NA	TRBJ2-5	16	NA	TGCGCCAGCAGCTTGTTACCGGGTGAGGGTGAGGAGACCCAGTACTTC	CASSLLPGEGEETQYF
TRBV30	NA	TRBJ2-7	14	TRBD1	TGTGCCTGGAGTACCGGGACAGGGGGCGACGAGCAGTACTTC	CAWSTGTGGDEQYF